This is a list of T cell receptor beta chains from one sample in a study of T cell changes during pregnancy in multiple sclerosis. Produced via immunoSEQ multiplex PCR; TCRdb's table is partial and in-frame only. The sample carries over 65,000 clones, roughly 90% recorded once. The starting material was peripheral blood, obtained in the first trimester of pregnancy. The receptors here all came from a female donor in good health, enrolled as a control in a pregnancy study. The CDR3 runs from the conserved cysteine through the conserved F or W. A D gene is named only where the DNA matches it firmly. Only some rows state a clone size, as once, few, many or a class for expanded clones.

d_gene: .
abundance: .
v_gene: TRBV5-4
CDR3aa: CASSFRPQVTYEQYF

d_gene: TRBD1
abundance: .
v_gene: TRBV5-1
CDR3aa: CASSLEGQGAGGYTF

d_gene: .
abundance: .
v_gene: TRBV7-9
CDR3aa: CASSLGTYEQFF

d_gene: .
abundance: once
v_gene: TRBV18
CDR3aa: CASSPPQAYEQYF

d_gene: TRBD1
abundance: few
v_gene: TRBV18
CDR3aa: CASSPTGGNEKLFF

d_gene: .
abundance: .
v_gene: TRBV4-3
CDR3aa: CASSQGVGRGNTGELFF

d_gene: .
abundance: .
v_gene: TRBV18
CDR3aa: CASSAGLNTEAFF

d_gene: .
abundance: once
v_gene: TRBV6-6
CDR3aa: CASSYQEEIGSPLHF

d_gene: TRBD2
abundance: .
v_gene: TRBV5-6
CDR3aa: CASSFTSGGYNEQFF

d_gene: .
abundance: .
v_gene: TRBV5-1
CDR3aa: CASSLSGGNTEAFF

d_gene: TRBD1
abundance: .
v_gene: TRBV6-1
CDR3aa: CASSTGGEKLFF

d_gene: .
abundance: .
v_gene: TRBV5-6
CDR3aa: CASSPPGVGNEKLFF

d_gene: .
abundance: .
v_gene: TRBV27
CDR3aa: CASSLVGANQPQHF

d_gene: .
abundance: .
v_gene: TRBV7-2
CDR3aa: CASSPGLSYGYTF

d_gene: .
abundance: .
v_gene: TRBV15
CDR3aa: CATSRDRNSGNTIYF

d_gene: TRBD1
abundance: once
v_gene: TRBV27
CDR3aa: CASSPQGQGSYGYTF

d_gene: .
abundance: .
v_gene: TRBV15
CDR3aa: CATSRALGEQGYGYTF

d_gene: .
abundance: once
v_gene: TRBV11-1
CDR3aa: CASQGGGGEAFF

d_gene: .
abundance: .
v_gene: TRBV18
CDR3aa: CASSPTETGNTIYF

d_gene: TRBD1
abundance: .
v_gene: TRBV5-8
CDR3aa: CASSSATTGRFNYGYTF

d_gene: .
abundance: .
v_gene: TRBV29-1
CDR3aa: CSGIGSNYGYTF

d_gene: .
abundance: .
v_gene: TRBV7-2
CDR3aa: CASSSQIISGADYNEQFF

d_gene: .
abundance: .
v_gene: TRBV28
CDR3aa: CASIRQSRTGNQPQHF

d_gene: .
abundance: .
v_gene: TRBV30
CDR3aa: CAWRRDYGYTF

d_gene: .
abundance: .
v_gene: TRBV5-6
CDR3aa: CASSFGLDEQFF

d_gene: .
abundance: .
v_gene: TRBV7-8
CDR3aa: CASSLRETGELFF

d_gene: .
abundance: .
v_gene: TRBV29-1
CDR3aa: CSAGQGSSYNEQFF

d_gene: .
abundance: .
v_gene: TRBV5-1
CDR3aa: CASSLAGQTSGNTIYF

d_gene: TRBD1
abundance: .
v_gene: TRBV9
CDR3aa: CASSVNTGQGNYEQYF

d_gene: TRBD1
abundance: .
v_gene: TRBV11-3
CDR3aa: CASSTQGASYNEQFF

d_gene: .
abundance: .
v_gene: TRBV10-3
CDR3aa: CAISEFTYEQYF

d_gene: .
abundance: .
v_gene: TRBV6-6
CDR3aa: CASSYEGFYGYTF

d_gene: TRBD1
abundance: .
v_gene: TRBV7-9
CDR3aa: CASSSRDRGYYGYTF

d_gene: TRBD1
abundance: .
v_gene: TRBV7-2
CDR3aa: CASSLEPGQGASWHF

d_gene: .
abundance: .
v_gene: TRBV4-2
CDR3aa: CASSQDPREETEAFF

d_gene: TRBD1
abundance: .
v_gene: TRBV2
CDR3aa: CASSPGQGTMASRANTGELFF

d_gene: .
abundance: .
v_gene: TRBV4-3
CDR3aa: CASSQADSNQPQHF

d_gene: TRBD1
abundance: .
v_gene: TRBV6-1
CDR3aa: CASSGPRDSDRWAYGYTF

d_gene: TRBD1
abundance: .
v_gene: TRBV27
CDR3aa: CASTRQGEISGANVLTF

d_gene: .
abundance: .
v_gene: TRBV9
CDR3aa: CASSFQGNEQFF

d_gene: TRBD1
abundance: once
v_gene: TRBV7-9
CDR3aa: CASSFGQGDSYGYTF

d_gene: .
abundance: .
v_gene: TRBV4-1
CDR3aa: CASSLRTGGTEAFF

d_gene: .
abundance: .
v_gene: TRBV9
CDR3aa: CASSVGRGAGTDTQYF

d_gene: .
abundance: .
v_gene: TRBV19
CDR3aa: CASSISEGLAGELFF

d_gene: .
abundance: .
v_gene: TRBV7-8
CDR3aa: CASSLGPRGNTIYF

d_gene: TRBD2
abundance: .
v_gene: TRBV6-1
CDR3aa: CASSGRTSGSYEQYF

d_gene: .
abundance: .
v_gene: TRBV29-1
CDR3aa: CSVQGSLAPDGYTF

d_gene: .
abundance: .
v_gene: TRBV7-2
CDR3aa: CASSLPGADTQYF

d_gene: .
abundance: few
v_gene: TRBV4-1
CDR3aa: CASSSPRGTDSPLHF

d_gene: .
abundance: .
v_gene: TRBV6-1
CDR3aa: CASSDRGGYYGYTF